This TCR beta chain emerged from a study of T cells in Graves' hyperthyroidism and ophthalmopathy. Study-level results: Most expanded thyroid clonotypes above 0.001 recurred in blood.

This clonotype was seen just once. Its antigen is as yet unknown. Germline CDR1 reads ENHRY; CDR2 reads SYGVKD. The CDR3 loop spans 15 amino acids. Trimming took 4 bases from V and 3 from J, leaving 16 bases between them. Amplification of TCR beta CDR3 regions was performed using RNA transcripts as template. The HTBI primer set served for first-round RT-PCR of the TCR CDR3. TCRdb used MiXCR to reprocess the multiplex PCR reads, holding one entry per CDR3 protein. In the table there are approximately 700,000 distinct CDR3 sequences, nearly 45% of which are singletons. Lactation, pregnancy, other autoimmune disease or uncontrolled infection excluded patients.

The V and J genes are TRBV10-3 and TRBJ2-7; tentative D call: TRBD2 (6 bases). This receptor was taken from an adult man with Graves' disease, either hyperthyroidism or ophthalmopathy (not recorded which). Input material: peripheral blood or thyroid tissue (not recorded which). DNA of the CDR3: TGTGCCATCAGTGCGGGGGACCCCCGCCACTACGAGCAGTACTTC. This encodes CAISAGDPRHYEQYF.